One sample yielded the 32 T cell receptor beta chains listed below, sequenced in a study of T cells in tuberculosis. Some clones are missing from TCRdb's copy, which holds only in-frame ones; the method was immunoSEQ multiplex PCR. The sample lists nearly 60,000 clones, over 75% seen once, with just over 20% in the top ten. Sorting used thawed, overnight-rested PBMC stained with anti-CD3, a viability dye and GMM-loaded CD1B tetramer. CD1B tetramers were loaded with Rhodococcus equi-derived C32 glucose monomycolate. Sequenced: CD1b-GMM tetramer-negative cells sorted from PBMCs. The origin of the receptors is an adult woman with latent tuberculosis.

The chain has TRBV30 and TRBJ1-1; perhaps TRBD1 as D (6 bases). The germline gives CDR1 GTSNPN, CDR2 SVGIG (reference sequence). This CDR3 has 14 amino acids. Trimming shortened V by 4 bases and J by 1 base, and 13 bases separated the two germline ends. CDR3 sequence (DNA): TGTGCCTGGATTCGAGGGACAACGAACACTGAAGCTTTCTTT. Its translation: CAWIRGTTNTEAFF.

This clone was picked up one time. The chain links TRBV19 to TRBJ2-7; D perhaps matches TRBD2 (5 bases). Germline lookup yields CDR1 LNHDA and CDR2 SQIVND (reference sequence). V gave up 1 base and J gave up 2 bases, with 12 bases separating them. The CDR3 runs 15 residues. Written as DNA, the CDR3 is TGTGCCAGTAGTATAGGTCGGACGGGGACCTACGAGCAGTACTTC. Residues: CASSIGRTGTYEQYF.

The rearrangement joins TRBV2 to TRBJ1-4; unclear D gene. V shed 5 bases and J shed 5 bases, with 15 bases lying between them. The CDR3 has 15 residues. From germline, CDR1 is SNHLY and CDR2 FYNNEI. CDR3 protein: CASSPLQSSNEKLFF. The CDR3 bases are TGTGCCAGCAGTCCCCTACAGAGTTCAAATGAAAAACTGTTTTTT.

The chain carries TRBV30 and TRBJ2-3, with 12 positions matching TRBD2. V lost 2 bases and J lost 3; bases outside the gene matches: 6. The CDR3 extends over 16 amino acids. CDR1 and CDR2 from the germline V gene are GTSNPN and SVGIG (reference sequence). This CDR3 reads CAWSSGLAGRTDTQYF. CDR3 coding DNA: TGTGCCTGGAGTTCCGGACTAGCGGGACGTACAGATACGCAGTATTTT.

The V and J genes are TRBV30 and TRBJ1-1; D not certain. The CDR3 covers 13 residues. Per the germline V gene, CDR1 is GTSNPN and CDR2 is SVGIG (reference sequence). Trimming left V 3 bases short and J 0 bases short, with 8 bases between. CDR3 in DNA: TGTGCCTGGAGAGTGCACATGAACACTGAAGCTTTCTTT. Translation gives CAWRVHMNTEAFF.

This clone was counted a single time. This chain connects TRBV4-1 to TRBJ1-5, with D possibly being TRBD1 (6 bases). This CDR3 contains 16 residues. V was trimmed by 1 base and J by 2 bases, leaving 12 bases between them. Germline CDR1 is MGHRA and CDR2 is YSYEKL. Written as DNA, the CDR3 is TGCGCCAGCAGCCAAGGCCCAAACAGGGGCAATCAGCCCCAGCATTTT. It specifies CASSQGPNRGNQPQHF.

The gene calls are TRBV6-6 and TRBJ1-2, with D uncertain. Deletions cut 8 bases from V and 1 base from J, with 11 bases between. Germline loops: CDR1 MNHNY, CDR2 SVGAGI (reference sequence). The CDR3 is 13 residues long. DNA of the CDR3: TGTGCCAGCCTTCTCGGGGTTAACTATGGCTACACCTTC. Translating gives CASLLGVNYGYTF.

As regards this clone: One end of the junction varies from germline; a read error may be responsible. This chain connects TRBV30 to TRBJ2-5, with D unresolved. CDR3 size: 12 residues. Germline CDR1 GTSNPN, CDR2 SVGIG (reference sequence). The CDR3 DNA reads TGTGCCTGGAGTGAGAGCCCTTACGCCCATTACTTC. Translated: CAWSESPYAHYF.

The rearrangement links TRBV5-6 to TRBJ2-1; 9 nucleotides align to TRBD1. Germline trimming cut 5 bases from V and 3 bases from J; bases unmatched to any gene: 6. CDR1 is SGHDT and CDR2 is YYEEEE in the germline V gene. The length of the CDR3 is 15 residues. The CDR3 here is CASRFGTGYYNEQFF. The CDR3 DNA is TGTGCCAGCAGATTCGGGACAGGGTACTACAATGAGCAGTTCTTC.

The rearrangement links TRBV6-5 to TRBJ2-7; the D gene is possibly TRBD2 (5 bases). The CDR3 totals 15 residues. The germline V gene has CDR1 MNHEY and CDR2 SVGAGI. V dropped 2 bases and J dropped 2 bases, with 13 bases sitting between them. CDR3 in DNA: TGTGCCAGCAGTTACCCCTCTACGGGAACCTACGAGCAGTACTTC. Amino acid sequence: CASSYPSTGTYEQYF.

The CDR3, as DNA: TGTGCCAGCAGTTATTTTACAGAGCCGCCCTACGAGCAGTACTTC. Translation gives CASSYFTEPPYEQYF. The J gene is TRBJ2-7, the V gene TRBV6-5, with unresolved D. The CDR3 has 15 amino acids. The V end lost 3 bases, the J end lost 2 bases, and 14 bases lay between the germline ends. Germline V lookup: CDR1 MNHEY, CDR2 SVGAGI.

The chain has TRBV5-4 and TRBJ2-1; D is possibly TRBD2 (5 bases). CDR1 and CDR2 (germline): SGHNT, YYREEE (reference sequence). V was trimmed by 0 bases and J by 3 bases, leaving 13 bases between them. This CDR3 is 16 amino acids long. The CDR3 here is CASSLGAGGNYNEQFF. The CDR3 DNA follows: TGTGCCAGCAGCTTGGGTGCCGGAGGTAACTACAATGAGCAGTTCTTC.

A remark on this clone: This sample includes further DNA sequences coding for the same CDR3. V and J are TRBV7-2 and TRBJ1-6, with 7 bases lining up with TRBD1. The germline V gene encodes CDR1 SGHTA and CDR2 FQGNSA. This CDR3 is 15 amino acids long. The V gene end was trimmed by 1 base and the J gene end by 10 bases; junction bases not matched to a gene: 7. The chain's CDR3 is CASSLGGGVFSPLHF. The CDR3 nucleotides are TGTGCCAGCAGCTTAGGAGGGGGCGTCTTCTCACCCCTCCACTTT. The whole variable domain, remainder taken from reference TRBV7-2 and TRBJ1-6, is GAGVSQSPSNKVTEKGKDVELRCDPISGHTALYWYRQSLGQGLEFLIYFQGNSAPDKSGLPSDRFSAERTGGSVSTLTIQRTQQEDSAVYLCASSLGGGVFSPLHFGNGTRLTVT.

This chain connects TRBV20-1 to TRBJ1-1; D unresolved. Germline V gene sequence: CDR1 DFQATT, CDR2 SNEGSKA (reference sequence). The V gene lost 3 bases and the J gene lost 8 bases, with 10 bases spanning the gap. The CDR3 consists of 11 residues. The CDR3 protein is CSARPREEAFF. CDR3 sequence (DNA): TGCAGTGCTAGGCCGCGAGAGGAAGCTTTCTTT.

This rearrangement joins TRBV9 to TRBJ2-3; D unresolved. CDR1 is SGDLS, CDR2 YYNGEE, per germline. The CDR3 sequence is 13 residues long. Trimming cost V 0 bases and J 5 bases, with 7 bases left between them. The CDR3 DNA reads TGTGCCAGCAGCGTAGGGGCTAAAGATACGCAGTATTTT. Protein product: CASSVGAKDTQYF.

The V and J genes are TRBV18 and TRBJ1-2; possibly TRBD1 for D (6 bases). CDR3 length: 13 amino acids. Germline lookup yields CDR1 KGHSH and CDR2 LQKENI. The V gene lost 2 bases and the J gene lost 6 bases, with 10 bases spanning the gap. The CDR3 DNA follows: TGTGCCAGCTCACCAGACAGGCCACATGGCTACACCTTC. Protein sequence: CASSPDRPHGYTF.

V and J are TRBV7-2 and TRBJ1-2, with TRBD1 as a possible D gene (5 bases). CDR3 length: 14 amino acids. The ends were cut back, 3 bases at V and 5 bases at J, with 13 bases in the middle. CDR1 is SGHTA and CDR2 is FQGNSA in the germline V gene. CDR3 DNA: TGTGCCAGCAGCTTCGGCGACAGAGCTTATGGCTACACCTTC. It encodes CASSFGDRAYGYTF.

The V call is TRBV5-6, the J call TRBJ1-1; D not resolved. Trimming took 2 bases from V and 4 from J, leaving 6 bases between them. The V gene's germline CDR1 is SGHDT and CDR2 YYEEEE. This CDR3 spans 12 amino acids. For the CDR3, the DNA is TGTGCCAGCAGCTTACTGAGCACTGAAGCTTTCTTT. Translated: CASSLLSTEAFF.

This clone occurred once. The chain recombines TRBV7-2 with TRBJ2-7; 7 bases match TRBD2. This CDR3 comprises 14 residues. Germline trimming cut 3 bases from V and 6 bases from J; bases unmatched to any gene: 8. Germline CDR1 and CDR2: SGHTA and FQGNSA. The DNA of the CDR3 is TGTGCCAGCAGCTTCAATGCGGGAGTCAGCGAGCAGTACTTC. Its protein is CASSFNAGVSEQYF.

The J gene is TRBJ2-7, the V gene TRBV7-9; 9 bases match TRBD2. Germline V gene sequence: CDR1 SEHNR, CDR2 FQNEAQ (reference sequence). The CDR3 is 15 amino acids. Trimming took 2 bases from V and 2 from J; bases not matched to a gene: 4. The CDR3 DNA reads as TGTGCCAGCAGCTTATGGGCGGGAGGGCCCTACGAGCAGTACTTC. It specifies CASSLWAGGPYEQYF.

CDR3 DNA: TGTGCCAGCGCTACAGAACCGTCCGCCTACGAGCAGTACTTC. This gives the protein CASATEPSAYEQYF. The chain combines TRBV6-6 with TRBJ2-7, with D unclear. Germline V gene data show CDR1 as MNHNY and CDR2 as SVGAGI (reference sequence). The CDR3 totals 14 residues. V was shortened by 8 bases and J by 2 bases, with 16 bases between the two germline ends.

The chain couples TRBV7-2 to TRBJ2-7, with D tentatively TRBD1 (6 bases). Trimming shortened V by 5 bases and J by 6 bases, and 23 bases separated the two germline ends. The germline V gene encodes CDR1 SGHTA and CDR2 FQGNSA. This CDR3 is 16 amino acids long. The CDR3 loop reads CASSRKTGSWIGEQYF. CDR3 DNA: TGTGCCAGCAGCCGTAAAACAGGGTCGTGGATAGGCGAGCAGTACTTC.

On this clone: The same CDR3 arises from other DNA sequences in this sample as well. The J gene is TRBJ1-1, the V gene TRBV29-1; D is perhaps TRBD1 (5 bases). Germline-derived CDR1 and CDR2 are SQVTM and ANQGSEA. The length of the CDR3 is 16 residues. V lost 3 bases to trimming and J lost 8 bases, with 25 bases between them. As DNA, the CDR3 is TGCAGCGTTGATGATAGAGCGGGACCGGCCCTAACCGAAGCTTTCTTT. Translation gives CSVDDRAGPALTEAFF.

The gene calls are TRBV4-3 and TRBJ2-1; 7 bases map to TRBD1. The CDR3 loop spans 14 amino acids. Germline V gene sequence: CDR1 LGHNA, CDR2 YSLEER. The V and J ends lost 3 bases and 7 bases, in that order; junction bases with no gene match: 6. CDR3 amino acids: CASSHSTGRNEQFF. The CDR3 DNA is TGCGCCAGCAGCCACTCGACAGGGCGGAATGAGCAGTTCTTC.

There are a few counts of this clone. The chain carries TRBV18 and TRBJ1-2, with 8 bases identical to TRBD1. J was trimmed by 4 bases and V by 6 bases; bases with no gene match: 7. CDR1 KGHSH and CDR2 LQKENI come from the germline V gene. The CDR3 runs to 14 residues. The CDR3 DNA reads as TGTGCCAGCTCGCTACAGGGGGATTTCTATGGCTACACCTTC. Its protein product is CASSLQGDFYGYTF.

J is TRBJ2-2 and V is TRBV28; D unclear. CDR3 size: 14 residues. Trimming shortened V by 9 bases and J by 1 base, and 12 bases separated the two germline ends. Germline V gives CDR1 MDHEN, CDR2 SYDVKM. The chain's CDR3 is CASRSGQNTGELFF. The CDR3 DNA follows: TGTGCCAGTCGTTCGGGTCAGAACACCGGGGAGCTGTTTTTT.

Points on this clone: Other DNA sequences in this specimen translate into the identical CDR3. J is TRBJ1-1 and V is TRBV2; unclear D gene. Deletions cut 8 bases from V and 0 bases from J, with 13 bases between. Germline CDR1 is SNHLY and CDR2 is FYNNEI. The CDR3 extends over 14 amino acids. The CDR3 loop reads CASQRSFLNTEAFF. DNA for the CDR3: TGTGCCAGCCAGCGGAGTTTCCTGAACACTGAAGCTTTCTTT.

For the CDR3, the DNA is TGTGCCAGTAGTATCGTAGCGGGGGGCACAGATACGCAGTATTTT. It codes for CASSIVAGGTDTQYF. The J gene is TRBJ2-3, the V gene TRBV19, with 9 bases that match TRBD2. The length of the CDR3 is 15 residues. Germline loops: CDR1 LNHDA, CDR2 SQIVND (reference sequence). V dropped 3 bases and J dropped 1; count of bases not matched to a gene: 2.

The CDR3 nucleotides are TGCGCCAGCAGCCGAGAACAGGAGCGATGGGGCTACACCTTC. This encodes CASSREQERWGYTF. This chain links TRBV4-1 with TRBJ1-2; a weak D match, TRBD1 (5 bases). V shed 4 bases and J shed 8 bases, with 17 bases lying between them. This CDR3 contains 14 residues. CDR1 is MGHRA, CDR2 YSYEKL, per germline.

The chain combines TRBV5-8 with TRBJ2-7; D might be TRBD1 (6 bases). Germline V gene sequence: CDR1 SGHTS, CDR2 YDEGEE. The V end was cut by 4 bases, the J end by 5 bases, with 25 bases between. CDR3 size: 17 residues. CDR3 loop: CASSRMASSGDGNEQYF. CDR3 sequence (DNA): TGTGCCAGCAGCAGAATGGCCTCATCAGGGGACGGCAACGAGCAGTACTTC.

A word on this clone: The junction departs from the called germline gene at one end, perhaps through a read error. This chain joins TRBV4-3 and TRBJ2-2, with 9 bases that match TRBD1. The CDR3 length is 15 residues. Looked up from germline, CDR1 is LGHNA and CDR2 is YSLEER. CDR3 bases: TGCGCCAGCAGCCCGGGGACAGGGAACTCCGGGGAGCTGTTTTTT. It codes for CASSPGTGNSGELFF.

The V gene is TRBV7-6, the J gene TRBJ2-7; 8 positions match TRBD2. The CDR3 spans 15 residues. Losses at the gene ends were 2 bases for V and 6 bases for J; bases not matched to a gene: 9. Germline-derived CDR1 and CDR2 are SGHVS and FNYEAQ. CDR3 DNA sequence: TGTGCCAGCAGCTTAACCGGGGGGGCCTCTTCCGAGCAGTACTTC. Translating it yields CASSLTGGASSEQYF.